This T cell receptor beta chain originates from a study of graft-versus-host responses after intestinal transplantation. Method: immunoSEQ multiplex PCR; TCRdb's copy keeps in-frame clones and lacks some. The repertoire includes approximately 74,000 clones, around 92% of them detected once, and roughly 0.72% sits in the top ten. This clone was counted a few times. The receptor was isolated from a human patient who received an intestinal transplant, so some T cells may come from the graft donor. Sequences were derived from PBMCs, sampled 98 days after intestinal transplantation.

CDR3 coding DNA: TGTGCCTGGAGTGTGGGCGCTGGAAACACCATATATTTT. This gives the protein CAWSVGAGNTIYF. The rearrangement joins TRBV30 to TRBJ1-3, with D unresolved. The CDR3 spans 13 residues. Germline CDR1 and CDR2: GTSNPN and SVGIG (reference sequence). V was shortened by 0 bases and J by 2 bases, with 5 bases between the two germline ends. Filled out from reference TRBV30 and TRBJ1-3, the complete variable domain reads SQTIHQWPATLVQPVGSPLSLECTVEGTSNPNLYWYRQAAGRGLQLLFYSVGIGQISSEVPQNLSASRPQDRQFILSSKKLLLSDSGFYLCAWSVGAGNTIYFGEGSWLTVV.